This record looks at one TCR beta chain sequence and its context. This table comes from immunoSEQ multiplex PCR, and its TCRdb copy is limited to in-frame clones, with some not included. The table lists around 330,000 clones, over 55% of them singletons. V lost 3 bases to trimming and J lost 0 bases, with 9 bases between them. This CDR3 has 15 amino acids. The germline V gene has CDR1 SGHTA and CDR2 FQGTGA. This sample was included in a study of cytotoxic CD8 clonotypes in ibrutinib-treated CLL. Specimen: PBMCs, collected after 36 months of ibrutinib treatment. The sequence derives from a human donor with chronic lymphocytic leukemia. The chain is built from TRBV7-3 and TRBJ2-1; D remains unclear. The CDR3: CASSFTASSYNEQFF. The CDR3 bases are TGTGCCAGCAGCTTTACGGCCAGCTCCTACAATGAGCAGTTCTTC.